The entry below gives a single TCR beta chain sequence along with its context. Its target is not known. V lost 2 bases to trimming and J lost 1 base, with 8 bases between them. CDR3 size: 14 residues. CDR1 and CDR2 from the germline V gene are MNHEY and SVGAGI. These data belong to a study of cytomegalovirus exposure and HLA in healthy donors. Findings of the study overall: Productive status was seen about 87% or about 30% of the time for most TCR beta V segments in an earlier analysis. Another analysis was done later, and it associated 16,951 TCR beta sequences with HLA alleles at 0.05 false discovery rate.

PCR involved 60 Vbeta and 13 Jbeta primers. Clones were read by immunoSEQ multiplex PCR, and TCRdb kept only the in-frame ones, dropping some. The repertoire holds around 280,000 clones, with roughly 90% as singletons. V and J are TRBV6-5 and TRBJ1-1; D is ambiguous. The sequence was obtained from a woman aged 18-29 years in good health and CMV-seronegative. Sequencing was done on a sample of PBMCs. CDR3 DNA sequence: TGTGCCAGCAGTTACCGTCGGGAGAACACTGAAGCTTTCTTT. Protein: CASSYRRENTEAFF.